This TCR beta chain appears in the sequencing data of a study of PD-1 blockade in classical Hodgkin lymphoma. Broader study findings: Complete responders showed a baseline diversity that resembled the diversity of newly diagnosed patients. TCR diversity at baseline was reported to be reduced in newly diagnosed patients relative to healthy donors.

Measured with immunoSEQ multiplex PCR; TCRdb has only the in-frame clones, and not every one. Here the sample spans 25,000 to 30,000 clones, 70% being singletons. The CDR3 runs 14 residues. Trimming took off 4 bases at V and 2 bases at J, with 11 bases between the two ends. Germline V gene sequence: CDR1 LNHDA, CDR2 SQIVND (reference sequence). No patient escaped relapse after autologous stem cell transplantation, and brentuximab vedotin exposure varied. This clone has only a few counts. Antigen: not known. The clonotype originates from a human donor with classical Hodgkin lymphoma. This specimen was peripheral blood mononuclear cells (PBMCs), taken before the second cycle of nivolumab. This sequence joins TRBV19 and TRBJ1-1; D unclear. The CDR3 here is CASSTRIGNTEAFF. In DNA form, the CDR3 reads TGTGCCAGTAGTACACGAATAGGTAACACTGAAGCTTTCTTT.